Each of the 21 T cell receptor beta chains below was sequenced from the same sample in a study of radiotherapy plus CTLA-4 blockade in lung cancer. Clones were sequenced by immunoSEQ multiplex PCR, and TCRdb holds only the in-frame ones, with some missing. This sample has roughly 92,000 clones, with around 87% found just once. The sequenced sample was peripheral blood, obtained from a patient treated with radiotherapy plus ipilimumab. The receptors originated from a human donor with non-small cell lung cancer who had a partial response to radiotherapy plus ipilimumab.

As concerns this clone: A read error may produce the germline difference seen at one junction end. The chain links TRBV7-7 to TRBJ2-1, with TRBD2 identical over 8 bases. This CDR3 has 15 residues. Germline V gene data show CDR1 as SSHAT and CDR2 as FNYEAQ (reference sequence). Here the CDR3 reads CASSLSGSSNNEQFF. The CDR3 region has the DNA TGTGCTAGCAGCTTAAGCGGGAGTTCTAACAATGAGCAGTTCTTC.

The chain employs TRBV19 and TRBJ2-2, with a possible D match to TRBD2 (5 bases). V was shortened by 3 bases and J by 6 bases, with 11 bases between the two germline ends. CDR1 and CDR2 from the germline V gene are LNHDA and SQIVND (reference sequence). The CDR3 loop spans 14 amino acids. This chain's CDR3 is CASSIVGISGELFF. As DNA, the CDR3 is TGTGCCAGTAGTATTGTCGGGATTTCCGGGGAGCTGTTTTTT.

The CDR3 sequence is CASSLRGGTEAFF. The DNA of the CDR3 is TGTGCCAGCTCTTTGCGAGGGGGCACTGAAGCTTTCTTT. The chain uses TRBV18 and TRBJ1-1; a possible D gene is TRBD1 (6 bases). Trimming pared 6 bases from V and 4 bases from J, leaving 12 bases between. CDR3 length: 13 amino acids. Germline CDR1 KGHSH, CDR2 LQKENI.

V and J are TRBV12-5 and TRBJ2-5, with TRBD2 identical over 9 bases. V shed 4 bases, J shed 5 bases, and the junction held 8 bases outside the gene matches. In germline, CDR1 is LGHNT, CDR2 FRNRAP. This CDR3 comprises 15 residues. As DNA, the CDR3 is TGTGCTAGTGGTTCCCCCACGCGGGAGGGGGAGACCCAGTACTTC. Translation gives CASGSPTREGETQYF.

The chain links TRBV18 to TRBJ1-1, with D possibly TRBD1 on 6 matching bases. V was clipped by 3 bases and J by 1 base, with 9 bases between them. From germline, CDR1 is KGHSH and CDR2 LQKENI. CDR3 size: 14 residues. CDR3 amino acids: CASSPRTENTEAFF. In DNA form, the CDR3 reads TGTGCCAGCTCACCCAGGACAGAGAACACTGAAGCTTTCTTT.

For the CDR3, the DNA is TGTGCCAGCAGCGGACTAGCGCCTCTCACAGATACGCAGTATTTT. Translation: CASSGLAPLTDTQYF. The chain recombines TRBV6-1 with TRBJ2-3, with 9 bases that match TRBD2. The length of the CDR3 is 15 residues. The germline gives CDR1 MNHNS, CDR2 SASEGT. V gave up 6 bases and J gave up 2 bases; unmatched junction bases: 6.

This clone was observed a handful of times. The chain couples TRBV19 to TRBJ1-4; TRBD1 agrees at 7 bases. Losses at the gene ends were 5 bases for V and 5 bases for J; bases not matched to a gene: 8. This CDR3 is 15 amino acids long. In germline, CDR1 is LNHDA, CDR2 SQIVND (reference sequence). This CDR3 is CASSLNAGGNEKLFF. The CDR3 DNA sequence: TGTGCCAGTAGTCTGAACGCAGGGGGAAATGAAAAACTGTTTTTT.

The gene calls are TRBV5-5 and TRBJ2-7, with 8 nucleotides matching TRBD1. From germline, CDR1 is SGHKS and CDR2 YYEKEE (reference sequence). The V gene end was trimmed by 4 bases and the J gene end by 2 bases; junction bases not matched to a gene: 8. The CDR3 contains 15 residues. The CDR3 DNA is TGTGCCAGCAGCCGAAACCCACAGGGGGCCTACGAGCAGTACGTC. It translates to CASSRNPQGAYEQYV.

V is TRBV7-2 and J is TRBJ2-3, with a tentative D call TRBD2 (5 bases). V was clipped by 3 bases and J by 1 base, with 11 bases between them. The CDR3 is 15 residues long. The germline V gene has CDR1 SGHTA and CDR2 FQGNSA. The CDR3 nucleotides are TGTGCCAGCAGCTTTGGTAGCGTCGGCACAGATACGCAGTATTTT. It yields the protein CASSFGSVGTDTQYF.

V is TRBV7-9 and J is TRBJ2-3; D may be TRBD1 (5 bases). This CDR3 is built from 14 residues. V dropped 4 bases and J dropped 10 bases, with 18 bases sitting between them. Germline assignment: CDR1 SEHNR and CDR2 FQNEAQ (reference sequence). The CDR3 bases are TGTGCCAGCAGCTCGCAATCTATCAGGGTGCCGCAGTATTTT. As protein: CASSSQSIRVPQYF.

This rearrangement joins TRBV20-1 to TRBJ2-5; a possible D gene is TRBD1 (6 bases). Between the trimmed V and J ends, which lost 7 bases and 1 base, there was a span of 7 bases. The V gene's germline CDR1 is DFQATT and CDR2 SNEGSKA (reference sequence). The CDR3 totals 11 residues. Here the CDR3 reads CSGQVQETQYF. CDR3 bases: TGCAGTGGACAGGTCCAAGAGACCCAGTACTTC.

V gene TRBV7-9 combines with J gene TRBJ1-3; TRBD1 aligns across 7 bases. V lost 0 bases and J lost 4; bases outside the gene matches: 3. This CDR3 has 15 amino acids. Germline-derived CDR1 and CDR2 are SEHNR and FQNEAQ (reference sequence). The CDR3 nucleotides read TGTGCCAGCAGCTTAGCTGCGACAGGGGGAAACACCATATATTTT. It codes for CASSLAATGGNTIYF.

This chain uses TRBV19 with TRBJ1-5; the D is unclear. Trimming cost V 6 bases and J 0 bases, with 12 bases left between them. The V gene's germline CDR1 is LNHDA and CDR2 SQIVND (reference sequence). There are 15 residues in the CDR3. CDR3 nucleotide sequence: TGTGCCAGTAGGCCGGTACAGCATAGCAATCAGCCCCAGCATTTT. It is translated as CASRPVQHSNQPQHF.

The J gene is TRBJ2-7, the V gene TRBV28, with 8 nucleotides matching TRBD2. Germline CDR1 is MDHEN and CDR2 is SYDVKM. V shed 7 bases and J 2 bases; nucleotides not matched to a gene: 7. The CDR3 is 14 residues long. DNA of the CDR3: TGTGCCAGCACCGTAGCGGGACCCGCCTACGAGCAGTACTTC. Translating gives CASTVAGPAYEQYF.

The chain joins TRBV6-6 to TRBJ1-2; no clear D gene. The CDR3 is 14 amino acids. V lost 7 bases, J lost 6 bases, and 18 bases lay in between. The germline gives CDR1 MNHNY, CDR2 SVGAGI (reference sequence). The CDR3 region has the DNA TGTGCCAGCACTACCATTACGGCGGGCAATGGCTACACCTTC. Encoded protein: CASTTITAGNGYTF.

J is TRBJ1-5 and V is TRBV2, with 9 bases that match TRBD1. CDR1 and CDR2 from the germline V gene are SNHLY and FYNNEI. Germline trimming cut 8 bases from V and 7 bases from J; bases unmatched to any gene: 6. The CDR3 spans 13 residues. The CDR3 loop reads CASGRQGEQPQHF. In DNA, the CDR3 is TGTGCCAGCGGTCGACAGGGGGAACAGCCCCAGCATTTT.

The CDR3 sequence is CASSQVPGSQPQHF. The CDR3 DNA reads as TGCGCCAGCAGCCAAGTTCCGGGGAGCCAGCCCCAGCATTTT. This chain joins TRBV4-3 and TRBJ1-5; D is undetermined. Trimming shortened V by 1 base and J by 7 bases, and 11 bases separated the two germline ends. The CDR3 is 14 amino acids. Germline values: CDR1 LGHNA, CDR2 YSLEER.

This chain links TRBV14 with TRBJ2-1; D might be TRBD2 (5 bases). Germline V gene sequence: CDR1 SGHDN, CDR2 FVKESK. V was trimmed by 3 bases and J by 0 bases, leaving 18 bases between them. This CDR3 is built from 18 residues. The CDR3 DNA follows: TGTGCCAGCAGCCACGTCCCGGACTCTTCACTCTCCTACAATGAGCAGTTCTTC. Translated: CASSHVPDSSLSYNEQFF.

J is TRBJ2-3 and V is TRBV6-1; 9 bases fit TRBD2. CDR3 length: 17 residues. V lost 3 bases to trimming and J lost 0 bases; unmatched junction nucleotides: 7. Germline lookup yields CDR1 MNHNS and CDR2 SASEGT. CDR3 coding DNA: TGTGCCAGCAGTGATATGGCGGGAGGGCGAAGCACAGATACGCAGTATTTT. Its translation is CASSDMAGGRSTDTQYF.

Only one count was recorded for this clone. The chain uses TRBV4-3 and TRBJ1-1; 7 nucleotides match TRBD1. V shed 4 bases, J shed 1 base, and the junction held 3 bases outside the gene matches. The CDR3 length is 14 residues. Germline-derived CDR1 and CDR2 are LGHNA and YSLEER. The CDR3 DNA is TGCGCCAGCAGCCCGCGGGACAGGAACACTGAAGCTTTCTTT. Translation: CASSPRDRNTEAFF.

The chain is built from TRBV9 and TRBJ2-1; a weak D match, TRBD1 (5 bases). The CDR3 loop spans 16 amino acids. From germline, CDR1 is SGDLS and CDR2 YYNGEE. V gave up 2 bases and J gave up 0 bases, with 12 bases separating them. The CDR3 DNA reads as TGTGCCAGCAGCGTCAACTCAGGGCACTCCTACAATGAGCAGTTCTTC. Translated, it gives CASSVNSGHSYNEQFF.